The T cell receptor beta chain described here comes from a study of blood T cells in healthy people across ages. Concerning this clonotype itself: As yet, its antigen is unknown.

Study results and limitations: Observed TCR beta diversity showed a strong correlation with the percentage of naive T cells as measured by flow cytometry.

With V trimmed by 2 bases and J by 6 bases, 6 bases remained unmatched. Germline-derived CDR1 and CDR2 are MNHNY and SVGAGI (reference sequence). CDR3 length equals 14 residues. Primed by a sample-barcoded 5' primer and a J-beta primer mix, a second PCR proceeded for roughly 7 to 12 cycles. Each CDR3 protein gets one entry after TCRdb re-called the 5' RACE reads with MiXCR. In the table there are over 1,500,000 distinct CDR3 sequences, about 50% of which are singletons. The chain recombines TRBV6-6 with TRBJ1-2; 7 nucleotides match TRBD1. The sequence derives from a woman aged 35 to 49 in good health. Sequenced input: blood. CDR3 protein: CASSYLTGSDGYTF. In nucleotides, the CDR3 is TGTGCCAGCAGTTACCTGACAGGGAGCGATGGCTACACCTTC.